Listed here are 8 T cell receptor beta chains from one sample, sequenced in a study of brain T cells in children with intractable seizures. Only in-frame clones appear in the TCRdb table, and some are missing; sequencing was by immunoSEQ multiplex PCR. The table has 110,000 or so clones, approximately 94% seen once. This specimen consisted of peripheral blood, obtained at surgery. The receptor source for this set is a boy younger than two with hemimegalencephaly and intractable seizures.

The chain recombines TRBV28 with TRBJ1-1; D uncertain. This CDR3 region has 13 residues. Per germline, CDR1 MDHEN and CDR2 SYDVKM. The ends were cut back, 3 bases at V and 5 bases at J, with 10 bases in the middle. The CDR3 DNA reads TGTGCCAGCAGTTTGCTCGGGGTAACTGAAGCTTTCTTT. This codes for CASSLLGVTEAFF. Filled out from reference TRBV28 and TRBJ1-1, the complete variable domain reads DVKVTQSSRYLVKRTGEKVFLECVQDMDHENMFWYRQDPGLGLRLIYFSYDVKMKEKGDIPEGYSVSREKKERFSLILESASTNQTSMYLCASSLLGVTEAFFGQGTRLTVV.

The chain is built from TRBV11-2 and TRBJ2-7, with D possibly being TRBD1 (6 bases). Trimming shortened V by 1 base and J by 5 bases, and 12 bases separated the two germline ends. This CDR3 comprises 14 residues. Germline CDR1 is SGHAT and CDR2 is FQNNGV. DNA for the CDR3: TGTGCCAGCAGCTTAGGCCTCCGACAGGACGAGCAGTACTTC. Translation gives CASSLGLRQDEQYF.

This chain's CDR3 is CASRTDRASTGELFF. The DNA for the CDR3 is TGTGCCAGCCGAACTGACAGGGCGTCAACCGGGGAGCTGTTTTTT. The chain combines TRBV19 with TRBJ2-2; 7 bases line up with TRBD1. V gave up 9 bases and J gave up 5 bases; unmatched junction bases: 12. Germline-derived CDR1 and CDR2 are LNHDA and SQIVND (reference sequence). This CDR3 is built from 15 residues.

The chain has TRBV6-2 or TRBV6-3 and TRBJ2-7, with 9 nucleotides matching TRBD2. The CDR3 is 14 amino acids. V trimming: 0 bases; J trimming: 3 bases; junction bases outside the gene matches: 0. Germline CDR1 MNHEY, CDR2 SVGEGT. The CDR3 nucleotides are TGTGCCAGCAGTTACTCGACTAGCGGCTACGAGCAGTACTTC. It codes for CASSYSTSGYEQYF.

J is TRBJ2-4 and V is TRBV12-2; the table calls TRBD1, which could not be checked here. TRBV12-2 is listed as a pseudogene. The CDR3 is 15 residues long. CDR3 protein: CASRLAQGAKNIQYF. For the CDR3, the DNA is TGTGCAAGTCGCTTAGCGCAGGGGGCCAAAAACATTCAGTACTTC.

The CDR3 protein is CASSQPTSGSYEQYF. Written as DNA, the CDR3 is TGCGCCAGCAGCCAGCCGACTAGCGGGAGCTACGAGCAGTACTTC. The chain couples TRBV4-1 to TRBJ2-7; TRBD2 matches at 12 bases. CDR3 length: 15 amino acids. Germline values: CDR1 MGHRA, CDR2 YSYEKL. J lost 3 bases, V lost 3 bases, and 3 bases had no gene match.

The CDR3 coding sequence is TGTGCCAGTACCCTAGGGGTTGTGGCGTATAGCAATCAGCCCCAGCATTTT. It codes for CASTLGVVAYSNQPQHF. The gene calls are TRBV19 and TRBJ1-5; possible D gene TRBD1, 5 bases. Trimming stripped 7 bases from V and 0 bases from J, with 19 bases between. The length of the CDR3 is 17 residues. Per the germline V gene, CDR1 is LNHDA and CDR2 is SQIVND (reference sequence).

CDR3 in amino acids: CASSRTGRNGEQFF. The CDR3 nucleotides are TGTGCCAGTAGTAGGACGGGTCGCAATGGCGAGCAGTTCTTC. The chain combines TRBV19 with TRBJ2-1, with unresolved D. V lost 4 bases, J lost 10 bases, and 17 bases lay in between. Germline-derived CDR1 and CDR2 are LNHDA and SQIVND (reference sequence). The CDR3 runs to 14 residues.